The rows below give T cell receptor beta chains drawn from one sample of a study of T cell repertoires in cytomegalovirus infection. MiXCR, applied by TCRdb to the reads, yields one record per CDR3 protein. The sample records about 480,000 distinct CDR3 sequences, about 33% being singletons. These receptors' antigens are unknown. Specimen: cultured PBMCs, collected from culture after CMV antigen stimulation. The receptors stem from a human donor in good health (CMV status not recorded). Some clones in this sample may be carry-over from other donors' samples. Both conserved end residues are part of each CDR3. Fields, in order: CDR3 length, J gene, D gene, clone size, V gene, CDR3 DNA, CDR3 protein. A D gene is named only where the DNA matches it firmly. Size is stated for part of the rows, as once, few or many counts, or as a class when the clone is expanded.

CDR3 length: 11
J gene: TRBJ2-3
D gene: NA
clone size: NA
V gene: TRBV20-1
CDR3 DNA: TGCAGTGCCCAAAAGACAGATACGCAGTATTTT
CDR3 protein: CSAQKTDTQYF

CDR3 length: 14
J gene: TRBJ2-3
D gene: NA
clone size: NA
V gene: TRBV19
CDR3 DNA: TGTGCCAGTAGTATATCTTCCTCCACAGATACGCAGTATTTT
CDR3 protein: CASSISSSTDTQYF

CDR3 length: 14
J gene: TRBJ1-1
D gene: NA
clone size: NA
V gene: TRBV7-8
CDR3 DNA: TGTGCCAGCAGCCGAACCACAGGGAACACTGAAGCTTTCTTT
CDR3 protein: CASSRTTGNTEAFF

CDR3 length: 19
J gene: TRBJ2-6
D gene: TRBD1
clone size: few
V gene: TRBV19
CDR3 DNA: TGTGCCAGTTTAGGGACAGGGACCCTTGGGAGCTCTGGGGCCAACGTCCTGACTTTC
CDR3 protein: CASLGTGTLGSSGANVLTF

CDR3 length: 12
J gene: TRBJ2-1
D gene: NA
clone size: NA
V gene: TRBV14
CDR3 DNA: TGTGCCAGCAGCCAAGTACAAAATGAGCAGTTCTTC
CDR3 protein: CASSQVQNEQFF

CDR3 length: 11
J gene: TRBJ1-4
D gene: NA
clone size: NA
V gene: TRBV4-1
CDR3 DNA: TGCGCCAGCAGCCAATACGAAAAACTGTTTTTT
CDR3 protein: CASSQYEKLFF

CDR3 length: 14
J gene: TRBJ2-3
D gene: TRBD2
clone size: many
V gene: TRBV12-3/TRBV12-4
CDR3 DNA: TGTGCCAGCAGCCGGGACGCGGGGGTGGATACGCAGTATTTT
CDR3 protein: CASSRDAGVDTQYF

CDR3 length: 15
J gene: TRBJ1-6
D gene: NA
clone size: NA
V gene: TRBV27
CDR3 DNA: TGTGCCAGCAGCCCCCCACGCTCCTATAATTCACCCCTCCACTTT
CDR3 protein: CASSPPRSYNSPLHF

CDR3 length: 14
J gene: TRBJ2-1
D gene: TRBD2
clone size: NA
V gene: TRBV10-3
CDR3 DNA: TGTGCCATCAGTGATAGCGGGAGCTGGAATGAGCAGTTCTTC
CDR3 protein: CAISDSGSWNEQFF

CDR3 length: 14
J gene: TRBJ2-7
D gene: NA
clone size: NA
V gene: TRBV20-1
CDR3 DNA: TGCAGTGCTAGAGGATGGGGGGGCCTCTACGAGCAGTACTTC
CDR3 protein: CSARGWGGLYEQYF

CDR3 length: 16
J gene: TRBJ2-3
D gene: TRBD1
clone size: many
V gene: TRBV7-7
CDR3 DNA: TGTGCCAGCAGCCCGGGACAGGGAGTCGGCACAGATACGCAGTATTTT
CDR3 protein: CASSPGQGVGTDTQYF

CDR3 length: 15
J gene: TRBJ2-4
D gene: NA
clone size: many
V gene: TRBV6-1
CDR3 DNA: TGTGCCAGCAGTGAACATGTCAGCGCCGAGAACATTCAGTACTTC
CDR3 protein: CASSEHVSAENIQYF

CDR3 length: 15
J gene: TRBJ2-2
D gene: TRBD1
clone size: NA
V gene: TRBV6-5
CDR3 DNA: TGTGCCAGCAGGCCCCCGGGACAGAGAACCGGGGAGCTGTTTTTT
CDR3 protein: CASRPPGQRTGELFF

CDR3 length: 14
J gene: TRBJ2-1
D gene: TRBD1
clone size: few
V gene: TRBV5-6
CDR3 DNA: TGTGCCAGCAGCGTCGGACAGGGCTACAATGAGCAGTTCTTC
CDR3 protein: CASSVGQGYNEQFF

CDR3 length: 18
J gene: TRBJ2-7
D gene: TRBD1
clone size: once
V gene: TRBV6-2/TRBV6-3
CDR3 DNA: TGTGCCAGCGGATTTGGGACAGATCTTAGGAGTATCTTCTACGAGCAGTACTTC
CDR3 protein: CASGFGTDLRSIFYEQYF

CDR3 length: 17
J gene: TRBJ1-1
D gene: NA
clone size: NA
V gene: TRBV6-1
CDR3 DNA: TGTGCCAGCAGCGTGCCGCACTACAGGGTTGAGGTCACTGAAGCTTTCTTT
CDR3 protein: CASSVPHYRVEVTEAFF

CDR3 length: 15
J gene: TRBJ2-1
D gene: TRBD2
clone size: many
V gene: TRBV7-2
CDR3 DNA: TGTGCCAGCAGCTTAGGCGGGAGAAGCTACAATGAGCAGTTCTTC
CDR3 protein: CASSLGGRSYNEQFF

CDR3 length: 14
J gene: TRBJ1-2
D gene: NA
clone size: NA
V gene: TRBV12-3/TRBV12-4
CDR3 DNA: TGTGCCAGCAGTTTTGGGGTATCCGAGATGGGCTACACCTTC
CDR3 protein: CASSFGVSEMGYTF

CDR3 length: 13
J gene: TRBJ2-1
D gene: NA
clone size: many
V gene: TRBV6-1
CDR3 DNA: TGTGCCAGCAGTGCCTCAGGGGACAATGAGCAGTTCTTC
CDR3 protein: CASSASGDNEQFF

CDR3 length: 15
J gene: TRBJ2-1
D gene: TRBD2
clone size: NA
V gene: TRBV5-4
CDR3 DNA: TGTGCCAGCAGCTCATGGACTAGCGGGAACAATGAGCAGCTCTTC
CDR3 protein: CASSSWTSGNNEQLF

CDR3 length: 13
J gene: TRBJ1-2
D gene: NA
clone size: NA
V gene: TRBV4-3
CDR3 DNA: TGCGCCAGCAGCCAAGAAGTCGATTATGGCTACACCTTC
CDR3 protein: CASSQEVDYGYTF

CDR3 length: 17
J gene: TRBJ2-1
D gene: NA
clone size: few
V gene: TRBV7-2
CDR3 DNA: TGTGCCAGCAGCTTAGCTTATAGGGGGGGGTTGGCGGATGAGCAGTTCTTC
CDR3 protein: CASSLAYRGGLADEQFF

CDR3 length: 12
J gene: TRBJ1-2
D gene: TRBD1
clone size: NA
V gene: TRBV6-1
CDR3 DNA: TGTGCCAGCAGGGACAGGGGGCATGGCTACACCTTC
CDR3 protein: CASRDRGHGYTF

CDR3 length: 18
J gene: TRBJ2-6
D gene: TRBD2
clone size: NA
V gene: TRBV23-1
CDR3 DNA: TGCGCCAGCAGTCAACCACCCTCGGCGGGGGGTAGGGCCAACGTCCTGACTTTC
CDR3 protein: CASSQPPSAGGRANVLTF

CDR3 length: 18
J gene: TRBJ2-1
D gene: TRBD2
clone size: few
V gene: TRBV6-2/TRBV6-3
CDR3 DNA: TGTGCCAGCACCAATCGTAGGGGGACTAGCGGTATCTACAATGAGCAGTTCTTC
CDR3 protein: CASTNRRGTSGIYNEQFF

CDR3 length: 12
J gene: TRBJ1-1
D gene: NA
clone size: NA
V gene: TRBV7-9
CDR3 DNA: TGTGCCAGCAGCCACGGGACGTATGAAGCTTTCTTT
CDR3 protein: CASSHGTYEAFF

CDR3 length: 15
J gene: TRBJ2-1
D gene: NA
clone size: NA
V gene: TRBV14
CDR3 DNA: TGTGCCAGCAGCCCTTTAGCCCAAGGATACAATGAGCAGTTCTTC
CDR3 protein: CASSPLAQGYNEQFF

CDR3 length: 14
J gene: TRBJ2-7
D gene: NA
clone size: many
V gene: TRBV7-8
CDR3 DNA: TGTGCCAGCAGCACATACGGACAGTCCTACGAGCAGTACTTC
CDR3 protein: CASSTYGQSYEQYF

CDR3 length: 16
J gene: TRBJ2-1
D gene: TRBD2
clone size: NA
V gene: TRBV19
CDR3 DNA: TGTGCCAGTAGTATTTTCCCCGGGACTAGCGGAAATGAGCAGTTCTTC
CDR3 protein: CASSIFPGTSGNEQFF

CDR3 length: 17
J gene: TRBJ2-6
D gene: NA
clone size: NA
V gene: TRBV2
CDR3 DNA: TGTGCCAGCAGCGCCCTGAGAGGGTCGGGTGGGGCCAACGTCCTGACTTTC
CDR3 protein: CASSALRGSGGANVLTF

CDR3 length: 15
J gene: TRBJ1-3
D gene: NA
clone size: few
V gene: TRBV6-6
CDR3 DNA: TGTGCCAGCAGTTCGATAGGGCCTTCTGGAAACACCATATATTTT
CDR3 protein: CASSSIGPSGNTIYF

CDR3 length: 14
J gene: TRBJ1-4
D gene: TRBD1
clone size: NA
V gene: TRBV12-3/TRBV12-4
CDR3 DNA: TGTGCCAGCAGTAATGGCAGGGGGACGGAAAAACTGTTTTTT
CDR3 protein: CASSNGRGTEKLFF

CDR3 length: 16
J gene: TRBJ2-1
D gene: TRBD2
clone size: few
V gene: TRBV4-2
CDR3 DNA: TGTGCCAGCAGCTTAACTCTAGCGGGAGGGTACAATGAGCAGTTCTTC
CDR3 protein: CASSLTLAGGYNEQFF